The 13 T cell receptor beta chains presented below share a single source sample, sequenced in a study of T cells in localized non-small cell lung cancer. Clones were sequenced by immunoSEQ multiplex PCR, and TCRdb holds only the in-frame ones, with some missing. This table has about 83,000 clones, around 80% appearing once. Sequencing used peripheral blood, obtained before any cancer treatment. The receptors here all came from a female donor of 60 years or more with stage I lung adenocarcinoma.

The chain uses TRBV14 and TRBJ1-1, with TRBD1 as a possible D gene (5 bases). Germline V gene sequence: CDR1 SGHDN, CDR2 FVKESK. There are 16 residues in the CDR3. V lost 2 bases, J lost 2 bases, and 15 bases lay in between. The CDR3 is CASSQWGTTTNTEAFF. CDR3 in DNA: TGTGCCAGCAGCCAATGGGGCACCACAACTAACACTGAAGCTTTCTTT.

This chain links TRBV11-2 with TRBJ2-2; D is perhaps TRBD2 (5 bases). Germline V gene data show CDR1 as SGHAT and CDR2 as FQNNGV. Trimming shortened V by 5 bases and J by 4 bases, and 20 bases separated the two germline ends. CDR3 length: 17 residues. CDR3 sequence: CASSILPPGGGTGELFF. The CDR3 bases are TGTGCCAGCAGCATACTCCCGCCCGGAGGCGGCACCGGGGAGCTGTTTTTT.

The chain has TRBV15 and TRBJ1-4, with D unclear. From germline, CDR1 is LNHNV and CDR2 YYDKDF (reference sequence). Trimming took off 1 base at V and 3 bases at J, with 9 bases between the two ends. This CDR3 has 15 residues. The CDR3 sequence: CATSRVSSPNEKLFF. CDR3 DNA: TGTGCCACCAGCAGAGTGTCTAGCCCTAATGAAAAACTGTTTTTT.

The chain joins TRBV28 to TRBJ1-1; 7 bases align to TRBD1. The junction had 4 bases not matched to a gene; V was cut back by 2 bases and J by 4 bases. The germline gives CDR1 MDHEN, CDR2 SYDVKM. The CDR3 sequence is 14 residues long. The CDR3 reads CASSLDRAVTEAFF. In DNA, the CDR3 is TGTGCCAGCAGTTTAGACAGGGCGGTCACTGAAGCTTTCTTT.

The chain uses TRBV6-6 and TRBJ1-3, with D unclear. The ends were cut back, 2 bases at V and 4 bases at J, with 9 bases in the middle. Per germline, CDR1 MNHNY and CDR2 SVGAGI (reference sequence). CDR3 length: 14 amino acids. The CDR3 bases are TGTGCCAGCAGTTACGGAGACCTAGGAAACACCATATATTTT. It translates to CASSYGDLGNTIYF.

The chain links TRBV29-1 to TRBJ1-1; no clear D. Germline assignment: CDR1 SQVTM and CDR2 ANQGSEA. With 7 bases removed from V and 4 bases from J, the gap between germline ends came to 13 bases. The CDR3 loop spans 12 amino acids. The CDR3 DNA sequence: TGCAGCGCCGGAAGTTCGGGCACTGAAGCTTTCTTT. Translating gives CSAGSSGTEAFF.

The sample holds one count of this clone. The CDR3 DNA sequence: TGTGCCAGCAGCATGACACAATTAAACGAGCAGTACTTC. The encoded protein is CASSMTQLNEQYF. V gene TRBV7-6 combines with J gene TRBJ2-7; D gene ambiguous. The ends were cut back, 5 bases at V and 5 bases at J, with 13 bases in the middle. CDR3 length equals 13 residues. CDR1 and CDR2 (germline): SGHVS, FNYEAQ.

The V gene is TRBV13, the J gene TRBJ2-5; the match to TRBD1 covers 7 bases. Trimming removed 1 base from V and 4 bases from J; junction bases left unmatched: 3. Germline CDR1 and CDR2: PRHDT and FYEKMQ (reference sequence). The CDR3 contains 14 residues. The CDR3 region is CASSLVGGRETQYF. CDR3 in DNA: TGTGCCAGCAGCTTAGTAGGGGGCAGAGAGACCCAGTACTTC.

The chain joins TRBV9 to TRBJ2-1, with no clear D. Per the germline V gene, CDR1 is SGDLS and CDR2 is YYNGEE. With 0 bases removed from V and 5 bases from J, the gap between germline ends came to 18 bases. The CDR3 is 17 amino acids. For the CDR3, the DNA is TGTGCCAGCAGCGTAGAAGTAAGCCGCTCCGTCAACAATGAGCAGTTCTTC. It is translated as CASSVEVSRSVNNEQFF.

This clone has a single count. The rearrangement links TRBV5-1 to TRBJ1-6; no clear D. This CDR3 spans 16 amino acids. V lost 0 bases and J lost 5, with 12 bases in between. Germline loops: CDR1 SGHRS, CDR2 YFSETQ. CDR3 protein: CASSLEGGGNNSPLHF. CDR3 nucleotides: TGCGCCAGCAGCTTGGAAGGAGGTGGAAATAATTCACCCCTCCACTTT.

The genes are TRBV2 and TRBJ2-7; perhaps TRBD1 as D (6 bases). V gave up 7 bases and J gave up 3 bases, with 16 bases separating them. Germline assignment: CDR1 SNHLY and CDR2 FYNNEI. CDR3 length: 14 amino acids. CDR3 bases: TGTGCCAGCAACCCTACAGGGCCCTACTACGAGCAGTACTTC. Amino acid sequence: CASNPTGPYYEQYF.

The chain uses TRBV6-5 and TRBJ2-7; either TRBD1 or TRBD2 may fit D (5 bases each). Trimming took off 7 bases at V and 0 bases at J, with 10 bases between the two ends. The CDR3 extends over 13 amino acids. Germline CDR1 MNHEY, CDR2 SVGAGI. The CDR3 DNA reads as TGTGCCAGCATGGACGGGACCTCCTACGAGCAGTACTTC. Protein: CASMDGTSYEQYF.

The chain links TRBV29-1 to TRBJ2-7; D gene unclear. This CDR3 is 11 amino acids long. V shed 4 bases and J shed 3 bases, with 7 bases lying between them. CDR1 is SQVTM and CDR2 is ANQGSEA in the germline V gene. CDR3 sequence reads: CSVVAGYEQYF. CDR3 sequence (DNA): TGCAGCGTTGTGGCAGGCTACGAGCAGTACTTC.